This passage covers 11 T cell receptor beta chains from one sample sequenced in a study of T cells in Graves' hyperthyroidism and ophthalmopathy. TCR beta CDR3 region amplification was performed from RNA transcripts. HTBI primers were used for first-round RT-PCR of the TCR CDR3. TCRdb ran MiXCR on the multiplex PCR reads and lists one entry per CDR3 protein. The data show some 510,000 distinct CDR3 sequences, around 46% seen once. The sequenced sample was peripheral blood or thyroid tissue (not recorded which). The receptors originated from a woman between 18 and 30 years old with Graves' hyperthyroidism.

This clonotype has more than one count but fewer than ten. CDR3 DNA: TGCGCCAGCAAGGGACTAGCGGGAGCCGGGGAGCTGTTTTTT. Its protein is CASKGLAGAGELFF. The chain links TRBV10-2 to TRBJ2-2, with 14 positions matching TRBD2. Germline V lookup: CDR1 WSHSY, CDR2 SAAADI. The CDR3 consists of 14 residues. Trimming cost V 7 bases and J 6 bases; bases outside gene matches: 1.

This clonotype was seen ten or more times. The DNA of the CDR3 is TGTGCTAGAGGACTTCGGGACGAACTCGAAGCTTTCTTT. It translates to CARGLRDELEAFF. The chain couples TRBV25-1 to TRBJ1-1; D possibly corresponds to TRBD1 (5 bases). CDR3 length equals 13 residues. Germline CDR1 is MGHDK and CDR2 is SYGVNS.

This clonotype was detected ten times or more. The chain links TRBV19 to TRBJ1-1, with a possible D match to TRBD1 (6 bases). The CDR3 contains 13 residues. The V end lost 5 bases, the J end lost 7 bases, and 14 bases lay between the germline ends. From germline, CDR1 is LNHDA and CDR2 SQIVND (reference sequence). The CDR3 bases are TGTGCCAGTAGTGCCGGGACAACGAATGAAGCTTTCTTT. Protein sequence: CASSAGTTNEAFF.

The V and J genes are TRBV4-1 and TRBJ1-1; D is unclear. The CDR3 is made up of 13 amino acids. CDR1 is MGHRA, CDR2 YSYEKL, per germline. The V end lost 0 bases, the J end lost 7 bases, and 9 bases lay between the germline ends. The CDR3 nucleotides read TGCGCCAGCAGCCAAGATGTGGGGATTGAAGCTTTCTTT. Translation gives CASSQDVGIEAFF.

The V and J genes are TRBV29-1 and TRBJ1-1; 12 bases are a match to TRBD1. V was pared by 4 bases and J by 4 bases, with 7 bases of the junction left unmatched. The CDR3 extends over 15 amino acids. Germline CDR1 SQVTM, CDR2 ANQGSEA. CDR3 loop: CSVGQGQGALTEAFF. DNA of the CDR3: TGCAGCGTTGGACAGGGACAGGGGGCGCTCACTGAAGCTTTCTTT.

This clonotype has more than one count but fewer than ten. The chain links TRBV7-3 to TRBJ2-2, with TRBD2 as a possible D gene (5 bases). This CDR3 region has 16 residues. The V end lost 3 bases, the J end lost 0 bases, and 11 bases lay between the germline ends. Germline CDR1 is SGHTA and CDR2 is FQGTGA. This CDR3 is CASSFPDGTNTGELFF. CDR3 DNA: TGTGCCAGCAGCTTCCCGGACGGGACGAACACCGGGGAGCTGTTTTTT.

This clonotype was detected only a few times. The CDR3 sequence is CASSLEGDTYEQYF. CDR3 in DNA: TGTGCCAGCAGCTTGGAGGGGGACACCTACGAGCAGTACTTC. This chain links TRBV7-2 with TRBJ2-7; D is tentatively TRBD1 or TRBD2 (6 bases each). V was shortened by 3 bases and J by 2 bases, with 11 bases between the two germline ends. The CDR3 has 14 residues. Germline loops: CDR1 SGHTA, CDR2 FQGNSA.

This clonotype was recorded at least ten times. This chain links TRBV7-8 with TRBJ1-1; 7 nucleotides agree with TRBD1. CDR3 length: 14 amino acids. Trimming took 4 bases from V and 6 from J; bases not matched to a gene: 8. Germline V gene data show CDR1 as SGHVS and CDR2 as FQNEAQ. CDR3 loop: CASSSGGQPAEAFF. In DNA form, the CDR3 reads TGTGCCAGCAGCTCAGGGGGACAGCCGGCTGAAGCTTTCTTT.

The gene calls are TRBV19 and TRBJ2-7; 12 bases align to TRBD2. After removal of 9 bases from V and 5 bases from J, the junction contained 11 bases not matched to a gene. The germline CDR1 and CDR2 sequences are LNHDA and SQIVND (reference sequence). The CDR3 extends over 15 amino acids. The CDR3 nucleotides read TGTGCCAGCAGACAGACTAGCGGGAGTACCAACGAGCAGTACTTC. Translation: CASRQTSGSTNEQYF.

This clonotype was recorded once. The chain links TRBV29-1 to TRBJ2-1, with 10 nucleotides matching TRBD2. Germline assignment: CDR1 SQVTM and CDR2 ANQGSEA. V lost 3 bases to trimming and J lost 10 bases; unmatched junction nucleotides: 6. The CDR3 totals 13 residues. CDR3 coding DNA: TGCAGCGTTGATGGGACTAGCGTAGGGGAGCAGTTCTTC. Amino acid sequence: CSVDGTSVGEQFF.

V is TRBV6-5 and J is TRBJ1-5; 7 nucleotides agree with TRBD1. V lost 3 bases to trimming and J lost 6 bases; unmatched junction nucleotides: 8. Germline assignment: CDR1 MNHEY and CDR2 SVGAGI. This CDR3 has 15 residues. CDR3 in DNA: TGTGCCAGCAGTTATGGTCCGTCAGGGGGTCAGCCCCAGCATTTT. It yields the protein CASSYGPSGGQPQHF.